Below, 24 T cell receptor beta chains from the same sample are listed, as sequenced in a study of T cells in Graves' hyperthyroidism and ophthalmopathy. RNA transcripts were the template for amplifying TCR beta CDR3 regions. Initially, a first-round RT-PCR of the TCR CDR3 employed the HTBI primer set. TCRdb re-called the multiplex PCR reads through MiXCR, storing one row per CDR3 protein. The sample consists of around 620,000 distinct CDR3 sequences, about 16% of them appearing once. Sequenced material: blood. These receptors came from a woman aged 30 to 39 with Graves' hyperthyroidism.

This clonotype was counted ten times or more. The rearrangement links TRBV28 to TRBJ2-1; 7 nucleotides match TRBD1. Trimming at V came to 5 bases and at J to 5 bases, leaving 15 bases not matched to a gene. Looked up from germline, CDR1 is MDHEN and CDR2 is SYDVKM. The CDR3 loop spans 17 amino acids. The CDR3, as DNA: TGTGCCAGCAGTCTTGGACAGGTCCCTTCTATAAACAATGAGCAGTTCTTC. Its protein product is CASSLGQVPSINNEQFF.

The chain's CDR3 is CASSWYVGTVNTEAFF. The CDR3 DNA reads as TGTGCCAGCAGCTGGTATGTCGGGACAGTAAACACTGAAGCTTTCTTT. The V call is TRBV5-8, the J call TRBJ1-1, with 7 bases identical to TRBD1. CDR3 length: 16 amino acids. In germline, CDR1 is SGHTS, CDR2 YDEGEE. V lost 3 bases, J lost 2 bases, and 10 bases stayed unmatched.

To note about this clonotype: This may come from a read error, since a much larger clone is one base off. The rearrangement links TRBV3-1 to TRBJ2-3, with 7 nucleotides matching TRBD2. This CDR3 has 17 amino acids. The germline V gene has CDR1 LGHDT and CDR2 YNNKEL (reference sequence). The CDR3 DNA follows: TGTGCCAGCAGCCAAGTCAACCGGCTAGCGGACACAGATACGCGGTATTTT. Protein sequence: CASSQVNRLADTDTRYF.

The CDR3, as DNA: TGCGCCAGCAGCCCTACGGGACAGGGGGCCCTTTACTACTACAATGAGCAGTTCTTC. It is translated as CASSPTGQGALYYYNEQFF. The chain combines TRBV5-1 with TRBJ2-1; 12 bases match TRBD1. This CDR3 spans 19 amino acids. Losses at the gene ends were 4 bases for V and 3 bases for J; bases not matched to a gene: 14. Per the germline V gene, CDR1 is SGHRS and CDR2 is YFSETQ.

This clonotype was seen ten or more times. This rearrangement joins TRBV2 to TRBJ1-5; TRBD1 aligns across 7 bases. This CDR3 is built from 12 residues. Losses at the gene ends were 8 bases for V and 4 bases for J; bases not matched to a gene: 2. CDR1 is SNHLY and CDR2 is FYNNEI in the germline V gene. CDR3 nucleotide sequence: TGTGCCAGCGAGACAGGGAATCAGCCCCAGCATTTT. Encoded protein: CASETGNQPQHF. Full variable domain (rest looked up from reference TRBV2 and TRBJ1-5): EPEVTQTPSHQVTQMGQEVILRCVPISNHLYFYWYRQILGQKVEFLVSFYNNEISEKSEIFDDQFSVERPDGSNFTLKIRSTKLEDSAMYFCASETGNQPQHFGDGTRLSIL.

This clonotype was counted a few times. The J gene is TRBJ2-5, the V gene TRBV5-5, with TRBD2 matching over 7 bases. J lost 3 bases, V lost 2 bases, and 10 bases had no gene match. CDR1 is SGHKS and CDR2 is YYEKEE in the germline V gene (reference sequence). The CDR3 loop spans 16 amino acids. This CDR3 reads CASSFRLAGVKETQYF. In DNA, the CDR3 is TGTGCCAGCAGCTTCAGATTGGCGGGAGTAAAAGAGACCCAGTACTTC. Variable domain in full (rest from reference TRBV5-5 and TRBJ2-5): DAGVTQSPTHLIKTRGQQVTLRCSPISGHKSVSWYQQVLGQGPQFIFQYYEKEERGRGNFPDRFSARQFPNYSSELNVNALLLGDSALYLCASSFRLAGVKETQYFGPGTRLLVL.

This clonotype was seen repeatedly, ten times or more. The chain is built from TRBV6-1 and TRBJ2-2; D is unresolved. CDR1 MNHNS and CDR2 SASEGT come from the germline V gene. This CDR3 is 14 amino acids long. Trimming shortened V by 7 bases and J by 5 bases, and 14 bases separated the two germline ends. Here the CDR3 DNA reads TGTGCCAGCACCTTACAGCCGGGTACCGGGGAGCTGTTTTTT. It encodes CASTLQPGTGELFF.

This clonotype has more than one count but fewer than ten. The chain links TRBV29-1 to TRBJ2-3; possibly TRBD1 for D (6 bases). The ends were cut back, 2 bases at V and 2 bases at J, with 14 bases in the middle. This CDR3 spans 15 amino acids. Germline values: CDR1 SQVTM, CDR2 ANQGSEA. CDR3 in DNA: TGCAGCGTTGAACCCACCGGGGACATCACAGATACGCAGTATTTT. It codes for CSVEPTGDITDTQYF.

This clonotype has a count of ten or more. V gene TRBV30 combines with J gene TRBJ1-2; D is ambiguous. Looked up from germline, CDR1 is GTSNPN and CDR2 is SVGIG (reference sequence). This CDR3 has 13 amino acids. Trimming left V 3 bases short and J 2 bases short, with 10 bases between. The CDR3 region has the DNA TGTGCCTGGAGCCGCGGAACAAACTATGGCTACACCTTC. It translates to CAWSRGTNYGYTF.

This clonotype was counted a single time. The chain carries TRBV6-1 and TRBJ1-2; D remains ambiguous. V gave up 11 bases and J gave up 3 bases, with 10 bases separating them. The CDR3 is 11 residues long. Germline V gives CDR1 MNHNS, CDR2 SASEGT. The CDR3 loop reads CAAAVDYGYTF. CDR3 coding DNA: TGTGCCGCCGCAGTTGACTATGGCTACACCTTC.

There are many counts of this clonotype. The CDR3: CASTLWGGTEAFF. DNA of the CDR3: TGTGCCAGCACCCTATGGGGGGGCACTGAAGCTTTCTTT. The chain joins TRBV7-2 to TRBJ1-1; a weak D match, TRBD1 (5 bases). The CDR3 has 13 residues. In germline, CDR1 is SGHTA, CDR2 FQGNSA. Trimming pared 7 bases from V and 4 bases from J, leaving 13 bases between.

The chain couples TRBV30 to TRBJ1-2; D unclear. The CDR3 has 12 amino acids. CDR1 GTSNPN and CDR2 SVGIG come from the germline V gene (reference sequence). V dropped 0 bases and J dropped 8 bases, with 10 bases sitting between them. The CDR3 bases are TGTGCCTGGAGTGTGGAGGCGCGGGGCTACACCTTC. Its protein product is CAWSVEARGYTF.

This clonotype was picked up many times. The rearrangement joins TRBV28 to TRBJ1-3; no reliable D call. The CDR3 sequence is 13 residues long. Germline V lookup: CDR1 MDHEN, CDR2 SYDVKM. The germline V and J ends were trimmed by 3 bases and 8 bases, with 11 bases remaining between them. The CDR3 is CASSFERGYTIYF. The CDR3 DNA reads TGTGCCAGCAGTTTCGAGCGGGGTTACACCATATATTTT.

This clonotype was seen a handful of times. The V and J genes are TRBV7-9 and TRBJ2-1; possible D gene TRBD2, 6 bases. Trimming took 5 bases from V and 9 from J, leaving 20 bases between them. CDR1 SEHNR and CDR2 FQNEAQ come from the germline V gene (reference sequence). The CDR3 is 15 residues long. CDR3: CASSPVRGGGSEQFF. The CDR3 nucleotides read TGTGCCAGCAGCCCCGTAAGGGGAGGTGGCTCTGAGCAGTTCTTC.

This clonotype was detected a few times. A much more abundant neighbour one base away suggests this may be a read error. The V call is TRBV28, the J call TRBJ1-1, with D possibly TRBD1 on 6 matching bases. Germline lookup yields CDR1 MDHEN and CDR2 SYDVKM. Trimming took 10 bases from V and 5 from J, leaving 20 bases between them. CDR3 length: 14 amino acids. The CDR3 DNA reads TGTGCCAACAGCGGCAGGGGAGTCGAGACTGAAGCTTTCTTT. This sequence encodes CANSGRGVETEAFF.

This clonotype was seen many times. This chain joins TRBV5-1 and TRBJ2-3, with 10 bases identical to TRBD2. Germline V gene sequence: CDR1 SGHRS, CDR2 YFSETQ. CDR3 length: 16 residues. V lost 4 bases and J lost 2; bases outside the gene matches: 7. The CDR3 region has the DNA TGCGCCAGCAGCCTAGCGGGAGTGGGGTACACAGATACGCAGTATTTT. Its translation is CASSLAGVGYTDTQYF.

In its sample, this clonotype was seen many times. V gene TRBV11-2 combines with J gene TRBJ2-1, with 8 bases matching TRBD2. The V and J ends lost 5 bases and 1 base, in that order; junction bases with no gene match: 4. Germline-derived CDR1 and CDR2 are SGHAT and FQNNGV. The CDR3 is made up of 15 amino acids. The CDR3 region has the DNA TGTGCCAGCAGCCAAAGCGGGAGTTCCTACAATGAGCAGTTCTTC. Translated: CASSQSGSSYNEQFF.

The chain combines TRBV14 with TRBJ1-5; D ambiguous. The CDR3 loop spans 15 amino acids. V lost 4 bases and J lost 3, with 13 bases in between. From germline, CDR1 is SGHDN and CDR2 FVKESK. CDR3: CASSRFGPLNQPQHF. The CDR3 bases are TGTGCCAGCAGCCGGTTTGGACCGCTCAATCAGCCCCAGCATTTT.

The chain has TRBV27 and TRBJ2-3; D may be TRBD1 or TRBD2 (5 bases each). With 8 bases removed from V and 4 bases from J, the gap between germline ends came to 19 bases. There are 15 residues in the CDR3. CDR1 MNHEY and CDR2 SMNVEV come from the germline V gene (reference sequence). The CDR3 is CASRRIYGAADTQYF. The CDR3 coding sequence is TGTGCCAGCCGGAGGATTTACGGGGCGGCAGATACGCAGTATTTT.

A note on this clonotype: A much larger clone sits a single nucleotide away, making a read error possible. This chain joins TRBV24-1 and TRBJ2-1; 8 nucleotides align to TRBD2. The CDR3 contains 15 residues. The germline CDR1 and CDR2 sequences are KGHDR and SFDVKD. The CDR3 DNA sequence: TGTGCCCCCAGTGATGGGCGGGAGGTTTGGGGTGAGCAGTTCTTC. Its translation: CAPSDGREVWGEQFF.

The genes are TRBV29-1 and TRBJ1-1; TRBD1 is a possible D gene (6 bases). The CDR3 covers 12 residues. CDR1 is SQVTM and CDR2 is ANQGSEA in the germline V gene. V was cut by 7 bases and J by 1 base, with 10 bases left in between. CDR3 coding DNA: TGCAGCGCAGACAGGACGAACACTGAAGCTTTCTTT. Translating it yields CSADRTNTEAFF.

This chain links TRBV30 with TRBJ2-7; 10 bases are a match to TRBD1. There are 15 residues in the CDR3. J gave up 2 bases and V 3 bases, and 7 bases lay outside the gene matches. Looked up from germline, CDR1 is GTSNPN and CDR2 is SVGIG (reference sequence). The DNA for the CDR3 is TGTGCCTGGAGCAACCGGGACAGGGGAGCCTACGAGCAGTACTTC. Its protein product is CAWSNRDRGAYEQYF.

This clonotype was counted at least ten times. The chain recombines TRBV6-1 with TRBJ2-7; D is unclear. Trimming took 1 base from V and 2 from J, leaving 6 bases between them. There are 13 residues in the CDR3. Looked up from germline, CDR1 is MNHNS and CDR2 is SASEGT. The CDR3 is CASSEDGAYEQYF. The CDR3 region has the DNA TGTGCCAGCAGTGAAGACGGAGCCTACGAGCAGTACTTC.

This clonotype was picked up one time. A much larger clone lies one base from this, so it may be a read error. The chain combines TRBV2 with TRBJ1-5, with 8 bases fitting TRBD1. Germline trimming cut 6 bases from V and 16 bases from J; bases unmatched to any gene: 14. In germline, CDR1 is SNHLY, CDR2 FYNNEI. The CDR3 contains 13 residues. CDR3 amino acids: CASSDVQGGLQHF. DNA for the CDR3: TGTGCCAGCAGCGACGTACAGGGGGGGCTCCAACATTTT.